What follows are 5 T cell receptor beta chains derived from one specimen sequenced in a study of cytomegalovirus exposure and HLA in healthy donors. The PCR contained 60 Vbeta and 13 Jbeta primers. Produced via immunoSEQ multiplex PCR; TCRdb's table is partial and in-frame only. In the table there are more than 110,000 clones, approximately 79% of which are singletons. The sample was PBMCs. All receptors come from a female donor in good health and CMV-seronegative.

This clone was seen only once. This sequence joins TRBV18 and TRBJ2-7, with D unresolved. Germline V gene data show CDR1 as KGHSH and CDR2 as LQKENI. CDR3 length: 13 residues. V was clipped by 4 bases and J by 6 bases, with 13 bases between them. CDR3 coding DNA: TGTGCCAGCTCACGTCAGGAAGAGTTCGAGCAGTACTTC. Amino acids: CASSRQEEFEQYF.

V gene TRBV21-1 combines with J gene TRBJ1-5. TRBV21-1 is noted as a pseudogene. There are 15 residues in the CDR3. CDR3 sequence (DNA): TGTGCCAGCAGCGAAACCCCACTCAATTGCCAGCCCCAGCATTTT. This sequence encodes CASSETPLNCQPQHF.

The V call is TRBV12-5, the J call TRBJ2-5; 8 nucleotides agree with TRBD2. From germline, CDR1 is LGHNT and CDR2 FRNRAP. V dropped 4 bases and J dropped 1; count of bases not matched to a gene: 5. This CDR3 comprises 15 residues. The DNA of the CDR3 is TGTGCTAGTGGTTGGCATAGCGGGACCCAAGAGACCCAGTACTTC. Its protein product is CASGWHSGTQETQYF.

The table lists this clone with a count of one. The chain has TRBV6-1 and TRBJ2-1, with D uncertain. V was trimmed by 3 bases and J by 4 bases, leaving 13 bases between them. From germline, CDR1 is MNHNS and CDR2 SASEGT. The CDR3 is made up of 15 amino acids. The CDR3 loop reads CASSDVAVPYNEQFF. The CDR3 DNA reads TGTGCCAGCAGTGATGTTGCGGTTCCTTACAATGAGCAGTTCTTC.

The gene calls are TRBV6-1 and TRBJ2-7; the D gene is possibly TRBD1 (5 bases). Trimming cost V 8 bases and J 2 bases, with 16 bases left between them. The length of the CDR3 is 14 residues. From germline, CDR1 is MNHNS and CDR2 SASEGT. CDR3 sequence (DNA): TGTGCCAGCCTGGGGCGAAACGTAACCTACGAGCAGTACTTC. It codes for CASLGRNVTYEQYF.